This TCR beta chain was sequenced for a study of shared clonotypes between healthy human individuals. This clone was detected a few times. What it binds is not known. Study-level points and caveats: A generally larger estimated richness was seen in naive subsets than in memory subsets. How much donors shared clonotypes was expected to be affected by sequencing depth.

Method: immunoSEQ multiplex PCR; TCRdb's copy keeps in-frame clones and lacks some. The sample carries 2 million to 2.5 million clones, around 95% recorded once. The V end lost 10 bases, the J end lost 3 bases, and 16 bases lay between the germline ends. The CDR3 has 14 residues. Germline-derived CDR1 and CDR2 are LNHDA and SQIVND (reference sequence). The receptor's source is a man younger than 35 in good health. The material sequenced was naive CD4+ T cells sorted from blood. Described subset: CD45RA+ positively selected. This chain connects TRBV19 to TRBJ1-5; D unclear. The CDR3: CAIATGEYNQPQHF. The DNA of the CDR3 is TGTGCCATCGCGACCGGGGAGTACAATCAGCCCCAGCATTTT.